This TCR beta chain appears in the sequencing data of a study of blood T cell repertoires in COVID-19 (dated by TCRdb to 2018 to 2020). In the study overall: The collaborator samples originated in the United States, Italy and Spain and spanned the acute and convalescent phases of COVID-19. The prospective study material was composed of cDNA or gDNA derived from T cells, B-cell-depleted T cells, or PBMCs. The dataset comprised deeply sampled blood TCRbeta repertoires from subjects exposed to, actively infected with, or recovered from COVID-19. The repertoires were released in a freely available public database intended as a resource for research on the immune response to SARS-CoV-2. The samples were drawn from two sources: the first 160 participants of the ongoing ImmuneRACE study, and 1,000 to 1,500 subjects contributed by 6 global collaborators. The sample metadata nearly always contained a de-identified subject ID, COVID-19 status, age in years and sex. HLA class I and class II types, where available, came from metadata supplied by the sample provider rather than from assay-based typing.

Including the terminal cysteine and phenylalanine, the CDR3 comprises 12 residues. Of all the DNA, just the CDR3 is kept, 36 bases in frame from base 1. Reading the germline V gene gives CDR1 LGHNA and CDR2 YNFKEQ. Trimming takes 1 base from V and 8 bases from J, and the germline ends sit 8 bases apart. TCRbeta CDR3 regions were amplified from genomic DNA by means of the immunoSEQ Assay, a bias-controlled multiplex PCR. Processing in the source paper ran as follows. The number of nucleated cells in each sample was estimated from the amplification of reference gene primers within the assay. To quantify the absolute abundance of each unique TCRbeta CDR3 rearrangement, sequence reads were collapsed and filtered. For each sample, productive Simpson clonality was calculated as the square root of Simpson's diversity index across productive rearrangements. TCRdb mirrors the immuneACCESS table, restricted to in-frame sequences. Some clones are absent from its copies; in checked studies, under half trace to an unresolved V gene, and the reason for the others is unknown. The D gene and trimming were derived from the DNA, and the V and J assignments and clone size from that table. This sample comprises about 260,000 clones, 80% to 90% of them detected only once. The ten largest account for 4% to 4.5% of the sample.

Broader findings and caveats from the paper: How much clinical and demographic metadata was included differed by source and by participant, and the metadata was provided uncurated.

Collaborating institutions collected whole blood in K2EDTA tubes following their own protocols. Collaborator samples were shipped for TCRbeta analysis as frozen whole blood, isolated PBMCs, or DNA extracted from either sample type. On this clone: Its target antigen remains unknown. Base qualities are missing; no much larger clone stands one base away.

This receptor chain uses TRBV4-2 and TRBJ1-1; no confident D gene assignment can be made. The sequence was collected from a man in his 60s with acute or convalescent COVID-19. The sequenced sample was peripheral blood. In nucleotides, the sequence is TGTGCCAGCAGCCAAGCCCCATTGGAAGCTTTCTTT. This gives the protein CASSQAPLEAFF.